This TCR beta chain was profiled in a study of cytomegalovirus exposure and HLA in healthy donors. Study conclusions and caveats: Accurate prediction of most subjects' HLA-A and HLA-B alleles from TCR beta sequences was reported. In vitro data verified a few CMV-associated chains as specific for CMV antigens.

With 60 Vbeta and 13 Jbeta primers, the PCR was carried out. Using immunoSEQ multiplex PCR, the repertoire was profiled, and TCRdb retains in-frame clones only, with some absent. Counted here are 150,000 or so clones, 80% occurring once; the ten biggest clones make up less than 3%. This clone was found once. The antigen is unknown. The ends lost 8 bases at V and 2 bases at J; junction bases unmatched: 6. CDR1 and CDR2 from the germline V gene are SQVTM and ANQGSEA. The CDR3 runs 13 residues. This clonotype was obtained from a man aged 50-60 years in good health and CMV-seronegative. Specimen: PBMCs. The chain joins TRBV29-1 to TRBJ1-1; TRBD1 agrees at 9 bases. Written as DNA, the CDR3 is TGCAGCCCCCCGGACAGGGGAAACACTGAAGCTTTCTTT. Translation: CSPPDRGNTEAFF.